This T cell receptor (beta chain) emerged from a study of cytomegalovirus exposure and HLA in healthy donors (dated by TCRdb to 2015 to 2018). General notes on the study: An earlier analysis of several hundred of the donors reported 250 to 350 Gb of sequence data and some 120 million unique TCR beta sequences from approximately 180 million T cells. Alongside the repertoire data, information on donor age, sex, ethnicity and CMV serostatus was compiled. A later analysis re-examined previously published TCR beta repertoires from more than 650 donors and added high-resolution HLA genotyping to investigate patterns of TCR occurrence. In the later analysis, no new phenotypic data were used to find candidate immune exposures; instead, reliance was placed on TCR beta sequences and their occurrence across donors. Besides the first cohort of about 730 subjects, a separate validation cohort made up of 120 different subjects was used. Across some 400 genotyped donors of the cohort, an average of about 220,000 unique TCR beta nucleotide sequences per donor were sequenced, and approximately 19% of those sequences were non-productive. Typing coverage varied by locus: roughly 620-640 donors for A, B, C, DRB1 and DQB1; 522 for DQA1; more than 600 for DPA1; around 490 for DPB1. An earlier analysis of about 620 of the donors applied high-throughput TCR beta sequencing to assess whether each TCR beta V gene segment acted as functional or pseudogenic. HLA typing covered class I and class II loci at four-digit resolution. The T cell repertoires of 700 or so subjects were profiled by immunosequencing and related to cytomegalovirus serostatus. Of the roughly 430 genotyped donors, approximately 80% fell in the genetic ancestry cluster associated with self-reported Caucasian donors. The aim of the study was to test whether cataloging public T cell receptors could identify signatures of past pathogen exposure. Every repertoire in the discovery cohort had been generated on one and the same sequencing platform. An early release that covered some 640 HLA-typed donors contained about 300 gigabases of sequencing data and around 85 million unique TCR sequences. A handful of DR-DQ haplotypes were handled as single units for association and clustering because linkage in the cohort was strong. Genome-wide SNP genotypes for about 65% of the 666 donors were used in a later genetic analysis, which treated that subset as a discovery cohort. The study combined high-throughput TCR immunosequencing, statistical association of individual TCRs with disease status, and machine learning to predict cytomegalovirus infection status.

The method was the immunoSEQ multiplex PCR assay. For the multiplex PCR, a mixture combining 60 forward primers for TCR Vbeta segments and 13 reverse primers for TCR Jbeta segments was used. A multiplex PCR assay on genomic DNA amplified the CDR3 region of rearranged TCR beta genes. Amplified TCR beta libraries were sequenced as 87-base-pair reads on the Illumina HiSeq System. The paper's data handling went like this. In a later analysis, approximately 74 million unique TCR beta chains were counted across the 500 to 850 repertoires, and some 10 million of these chains were shared by at least two donors. A nearest-neighbor algorithm error-corrected the raw reads and collapsed the reads into unique sequences, merging closely related sequences to remove PCR and sequencing errors. V, D and J gene segments were assigned by aligning CDR3 sequences to IMGT reference sequences. For a sequence to be retained, a match of at least six nucleotides was required to both a V gene segment and a J gene segment. A rearrangement counted as productive if the CDR3 had no stop codons and remained in frame with V and J, and every other rearrangement counted as non-productive. CDR3 was defined by IMGT convention, running from the second conserved V-encoded cysteine to the conserved J-encoded phenylalanine. In an earlier analysis of around 570 of the donors, sequences lacking an unambiguous match to a single V gene segment were excluded. In an earlier analysis of roughly 600 of the donors, a V segment was called functional when productive rearrangements were above 56.7%, and segregating when the standard deviation between donors exceeded 5%. A statistical classification framework was developed to diagnose cytomegalovirus status using the catalog of TCR beta chain sequences. In a later analysis, V and J genes were assigned by comparing TCR nucleotide sequences against IMGT/GENE-DB human TR gene sequences. The TCRdist pipeline was used in a later analysis to assign CDR3 sequences and most-parsimonious VDJ recombination scenarios. In a later analysis, each TCR beta chain was defined by its CDR3 amino acid sequence together with its V-gene family, and reads without a unique V-gene family were excluded. In a later analysis, 500 to 650 highly shared, low-generation-probability nucleotide sequences were removed to address suspected cross-contamination and a sequencing artifact. In a later analysis, a clonal expansion index for each public chain was calculated from normalized within-repertoire ranks of inferred template counts. In a later analysis, generation probabilities were computed with a VDJ recombination model fitted to out-of-frame rearrangements, and the resulting probabilities were checked against IGoR. A later analysis scored TCR-TCR, TCR-HLA and TCR-CMV co-occurrence with hypergeometric tests, applying a repertoire-size bias correction to TCR pairs. In a later analysis, false discovery rates were estimated by permuting HLA or CMV assignments 20 times. A later analysis grouped co-occurring TCRs with DBSCAN, adding TCRdist sequence similarity when clustering within HLA-allele-positive subsets. Co-occurrence clustering excluded repertoires with fewer than 30,000 or more than 120,000 public chains, plus five with anomalous nucleotide sharing. TCRdb carries this immuneACCESS record with in-frame sequences only. Its versions omit some clonotypes, under half of them owing to an unresolved V gene in the studies checked, with the rest unexplained. V, J and clone size were drawn from that table, and D and trimming were deduced from the DNA. Recorded for this sample are tens of thousands of clones; 76% of them occurred a single time. The biggest ten clones account for more than 3% of the sample.

Results and caveats for the whole study, not just this receptor: Immune exposure information for the cohort was limited to CMV serostatus. A later analysis found that TCR association rates varied across HLA loci, with DRB1 alleles showing the most associated TCRs and HLA-C alleles the fewest. Specific HLA alleles were associated with roughly 17,000 TCR beta sequences at a false discovery rate of 0.05 in a later analysis. When HLA alleles, especially DR and DQ, strongly co-occurred, attributing TCR associations to individual alleles was difficult. According to a later analysis, most CMV-associated TCR beta chains appeared to be HLA-restricted, and the HLA associations seemed to be driven largely by CMV exposure. The study gave a list of more than 150 TCR beta chains associated with cytomegalovirus. Because the 87-base-pair reads could not distinguish some IMGT-functional V segments, including TRBV6-2 and TRBV6-3, those segments were excluded. Compared with equally common non-associated chains, HLA-associated TCR beta chains in a later analysis were more clonally expanded and had lower generation probabilities. The earlier analysis of 587 of the donors excluded roughly 16 rarely observed V segments, including chromosome 9 orphons, because counts were too low. A group of highly shared sequence variants was considered likely to be a technical artifact of the sequencing pipeline. Compared with the approximately 600-donor mean, donors in an Asian-associated ancestry cluster had fewer N-insertions in productive TCRs, according to a later genetic analysis. Broadly in line with IMGT annotations, most TCR beta V segments showed up in productive rearrangements about 87% or about 30% of the time in an earlier analysis of several hundred of the donors. In this cohort, only TCR beta chains were sequenced, and detectable features were limited by the absence of alpha or paired-chain data. The authors suggested that the approach could potentially be extended to other disease states and immunological phenotypes. A later genetic analysis associated a missense DCLRE1C variant with V-gene and J-gene trimming of TCR beta chains, and an independent cohort replicated the association. According to a later analysis, parvovirus B19, influenza, CMV and Epstein-Barr virus appeared linked to several top co-occurrence clusters. The classifier was reported to diagnose cytomegalovirus status with high specificity and sensitivity in both the original and validation cohorts. Correlated functional status among segregating V segments might be attributable to linkage disequilibrium, but an unknown experimental factor could not be ruled out. Sequencing depth was assumed to be roughly uniform across donors in the presence/absence analyses, though that assumption may not hold. A further reported finding was that TCR beta sequences accurately predicted the HLA-A and HLA-B alleles for most subjects in the first cohort. Because some donors lacked HLA typing at each locus, the association tests relied only on the typed subset. A few of the identified cytomegalovirus-associated TCR beta chains were confirmed in vitro to be specific for cytomegalovirus antigens. While some public TCRs were present in many individuals, most TCR sequences turned up only very rarely across donors.

The cohort was made up of 500 to 800 healthy bone marrow donors. All cohort members were sampled while nominally healthy, although unrecorded immune exposures were likely present. The donor tested CMV seronegative and was one of the 352 seronegative cohort members. A peripheral blood sample was collected from each donor, and TCR beta sequencing was performed on peripheral blood mononuclear cells. The Qiagen DNeasy Blood Extraction Kit was used to extract genomic DNA from the blood cell samples. The CDR3 holds 16 amino acids from the cysteine to the phenylalanine. Only the CDR3 DNA is retained, 48 bases long and in frame from the first base. Looking up the germline V gene yields CDR1 SGHTA and CDR2 FQGNSA. Trimming accounts for 5 bases at V and 2 bases at J, while the number of junction bases matched to no gene is 9. This clone was observed a handful of times. Its antigen is not yet known. Qualities for individual bases were not recorded, and no much larger clone is one base off.

Sequencing was performed on PBMCs. Recombination joined TRBV7-2 with TRBJ1-2; the central 9 bases match TRBD1. The source of this sequence is a man between 18 and 29 years old in good health and CMV-seronegative. The CDR3 region has the sequence CASSEAPGTGNYGYTF. The nucleotides read TGTGCCAGCAGCGAGGCCCCTGGGACAGGGAACTATGGCTACACCTTC.